The 16 T cell receptor beta chains below come from one sample, sequenced in a study of T cell changes during pregnancy in multiple sclerosis. Only in-frame clones appear in the TCRdb table, and some are missing; sequencing was by immunoSEQ multiplex PCR. This sample has approximately 100,000 clones, with almost 95% found just once. This material consisted of peripheral blood, taken in the third trimester of pregnancy. All receptors derive from a female donor with multiple sclerosis, enrolled in a pregnancy study.

The chain combines TRBV19 with TRBJ1-5; 9 bases are shared with TRBD1. The germline V gene has CDR1 LNHDA and CDR2 SQIVND (reference sequence). V trimming: 3 bases; J trimming: 0 bases; junction bases outside the gene matches: 3. The CDR3 loop spans 16 amino acids. The CDR3 bases are TGTGCCAGTAGTATCCCGACAGGGGGTAGCAATCAGCCCCAGCATTTT. Translation gives CASSIPTGGSNQPQHF.

The rearrangement joins TRBV10-3 to TRBJ2-3, with D unresolved. In germline, CDR1 is ENHRY, CDR2 SYGVKD. V lost 4 bases to trimming and J lost 1 base, with 6 bases between them. The CDR3 consists of 13 residues. The CDR3 here is CAISAVGTDTQYF. In DNA, the CDR3 is TGTGCCATCAGTGCGGTAGGCACAGATACGCAGTATTTT.

This clone was detected only once. V is TRBV19 and J is TRBJ2-7; 9 bases agree with TRBD2. The CDR3 has 15 residues. The junction had 6 bases not matched to a gene; V was cut back by 4 bases and J by 2 bases. Germline V gene data show CDR1 as LNHDA and CDR2 as SQIVND (reference sequence). The CDR3 bases are TGTGCCAGTAGTACCCAAGCGGGAGGCCCCTACGAGCAGTACTTC. This translates into CASSTQAGGPYEQYF.

This sequence joins TRBV19 and TRBJ2-1; 8 nucleotides line up with TRBD2. With 3 bases clipped from V and 0 bases from J, the junction kept 7 bases outside the gene matches. CDR3 size: 17 residues. Germline loops: CDR1 LNHDA, CDR2 SQIVND (reference sequence). CDR3 in amino acids: CASSMGAGVGSYNEQFF. The CDR3 nucleotides read TGTGCCAGTAGTATGGGAGCGGGAGTAGGCTCCTACAATGAGCAGTTCTTC.

The chain is built from TRBV11-2 and TRBJ1-2; tentatively, D is TRBD1 (6 bases). CDR1 and CDR2 (germline): SGHAT, FQNNGV. This CDR3 is 15 amino acids long. V dropped 2 bases and J dropped 2 bases, with 12 bases sitting between them. In DNA, the CDR3 is TGTGCCAGCAGCTTACCGGACAGATCCAACTATGGCTACACCTTC. It encodes CASSLPDRSNYGYTF.

The chain uses TRBV19 and TRBJ2-5, with TRBD1 matching 8 bases. The CDR3 runs to 15 residues. The junction had 7 bases not matched to a gene; V was cut back by 3 bases and J by 4 bases. Germline V gene data show CDR1 as LNHDA and CDR2 as SQIVND (reference sequence). In DNA, the CDR3 is TGTGCCAGTAGTATTTTGTGGACAGGGTTAGAGACCCAGTACTTC. It yields the protein CASSILWTGLETQYF.

This rearrangement joins TRBV2 to TRBJ2-5; D is possibly TRBD2 (6 bases). There are 14 residues in the CDR3. Germline V gene data show CDR1 as SNHLY and CDR2 as FYNNEI. The V end lost 8 bases, the J end lost 0 bases, and 13 bases lay between the germline ends. CDR3 sequence (DNA): TGTGCCAGCTCTAGCGCGACGTACCAAGAGACCCAGTACTTC. Its protein product is CASSSATYQETQYF.

The chain combines TRBV7-2 with TRBJ2-1; 9 bases match TRBD2. The CDR3 consists of 15 residues. Trimming took 5 bases from V and 8 from J; bases not matched to a gene: 10. Germline V gene sequence: CDR1 SGHTA, CDR2 FQGNSA. The CDR3 sequence: CASSRTSDWGHEQFF. CDR3 nucleotides: TGTGCCAGCAGCAGGACTAGCGACTGGGGTCATGAGCAGTTCTTC.

The chain uses TRBV27 and TRBJ2-1, with 10 positions matching TRBD2. V lost 0 bases, J lost 0 bases, and 8 bases stayed unmatched. CDR3 length: 19 amino acids. CDR1 is MNHEY, CDR2 SMNVEV, per germline (reference sequence). The CDR3 spells CASSLSHLTSGTSYNEQFF. CDR3 nucleotides: TGTGCCAGCAGTTTATCTCACTTAACTAGCGGGACCTCCTACAATGAGCAGTTCTTC.

This chain links TRBV7-3 with TRBJ2-5, with 11 bases identical to TRBD2. Germline V gene lookup returns CDR1 SGHTA and CDR2 FQGTGA. The CDR3 sequence is 16 residues long. V lost 1 base to trimming and J lost 5 bases; unmatched junction nucleotides: 6. The CDR3 here is CASSLSLAGGRETQYF. As DNA, the CDR3 is TGTGCCAGCAGCTTAAGTCTAGCGGGAGGACGGGAGACCCAGTACTTC.

The chain has TRBV5-5 and TRBJ2-7; 10 nucleotides agree with TRBD1. V trimming: 0 bases; J trimming: 3 bases; junction bases outside the gene matches: 15. Germline V lookup: CDR1 SGHKS, CDR2 YYEKEE (reference sequence). The CDR3 length is 19 residues. The CDR3 reads CASSLGPPGTGVLGYEQYF. In DNA form, the CDR3 reads TGTGCCAGCAGCTTGGGTCCCCCCGGGACAGGGGTGTTAGGCTACGAGCAGTACTTC.

As concerns this clone: The same CDR3 is also encoded by other DNA sequences in this sample. The chain uses TRBV10-3 and TRBJ2-1; TRBD2 matches at 7 bases. This CDR3 region has 15 residues. J was trimmed by 0 bases and V by 3 bases; bases with no gene match: 2. Looked up from germline, CDR1 is ENHRY and CDR2 is SYGVKD. CDR3 in DNA: TGTGCCATCAGTGACGGCGGGAGCTCCTACAATGAGCAGTTCTTC. Translation gives CAISDGGSSYNEQFF.

V is TRBV9 and J is TRBJ2-5, with 7 bases identical to TRBD1. J gave up 2 bases and V 0 bases, and 7 bases lay outside the gene matches. The germline CDR1 and CDR2 sequences are SGDLS and YYNGEE. The CDR3 sequence is 16 residues long. CDR3 DNA sequence: TGTGCCAGCAGCGTAGCCCCCCGGACAGGACAAGAGACCCAGTACTTC. Translated, it gives CASSVAPRTGQETQYF. Variable domain in full (rest from reference TRBV9 and TRBJ2-5): DSGVTQTPKHLITATGQRVTLRCSPRSGDLSVYWYQQSLDQGLQFLIQYYNGEERAKGNILERFSAQQFPDLHSELNLSSLELGDSALYFCASSVAPRTGQETQYFGPGTRLLVL.

This clone has only one observation. The chain links TRBV7-9 to TRBJ1-3; 9 bases line up with TRBD1. This CDR3 has 14 amino acids. The V and J ends lost 3 bases and 3 bases, in that order; junction bases with no gene match: 0. Germline V lookup: CDR1 SEHNR, CDR2 FQNEAQ (reference sequence). In DNA, the CDR3 is TGTGCCAGCAGCTTGGACAGGGGTGGAAACACCATATATTTT. Encoded protein: CASSLDRGGNTIYF.

V usage is TRBV28 and J usage is TRBJ1-1; D possibly corresponds to TRBD1 (5 bases). The length of the CDR3 is 13 residues. The germline V gene has CDR1 MDHEN and CDR2 SYDVKM. Trimming removed 7 bases from V and 6 bases from J, with 15 bases in between. The chain's CDR3 is CASNLRGGAEAFF. The CDR3 DNA is TGTGCCAGCAACCTCCGGGGGGGTGCTGAAGCTTTCTTT.

This chain uses TRBV5-1 with TRBJ2-2; D unclear. CDR3 length: 17 amino acids. V shed 0 bases and J shed 4 bases, with 16 bases lying between them. Germline V gene sequence: CDR1 SGHRS, CDR2 YFSETQ. The CDR3 loop is CASSLGATGLGTGELFF. CDR3 bases: TGCGCCAGCAGCTTGGGAGCGACGGGTCTGGGCACCGGGGAGCTGTTTTTT.